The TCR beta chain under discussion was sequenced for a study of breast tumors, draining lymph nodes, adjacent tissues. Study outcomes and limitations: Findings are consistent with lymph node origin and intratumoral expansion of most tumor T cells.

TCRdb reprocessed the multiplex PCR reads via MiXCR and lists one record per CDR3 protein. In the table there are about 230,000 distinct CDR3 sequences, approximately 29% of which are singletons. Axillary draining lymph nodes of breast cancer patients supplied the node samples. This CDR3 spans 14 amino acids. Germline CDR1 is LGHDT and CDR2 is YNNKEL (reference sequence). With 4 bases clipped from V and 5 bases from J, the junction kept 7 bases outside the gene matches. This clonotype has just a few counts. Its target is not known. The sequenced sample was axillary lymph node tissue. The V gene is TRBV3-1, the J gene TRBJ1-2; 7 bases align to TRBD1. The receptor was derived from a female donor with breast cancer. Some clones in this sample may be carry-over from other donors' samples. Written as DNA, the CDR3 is TGTGCCAGCAGCCGGGGGACAGCCCTATATGGCTACACCTTC. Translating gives CASSRGTALYGYTF.